Sequencing of this T cell receptor beta chain was carried out in a study of OX40 agonist ivuxolimab in advanced cancers. Study-wide background: The patients got ivuxolimab, which is an agonistic anti-OX40 (CD134) antibody. A male proportion of over 70% was recorded, with mean age roughly 62 years and range about 23 to 80.

On this clone: Its target is unknown.

Assay: immunoSEQ multiplex PCR; the TCRdb copy retains only in-frame clones and omits some. The table lists 60,000 or so clones, roughly 89% of them singletons. The ends were cut back, 5 bases at V and 1 base at J, with 11 bases in the middle. This CDR3 spans 15 amino acids. Germline V gene data show CDR1 as SGHAT and CDR2 as FQNNGV. The study's findings and limits: Clonal expansion was seen in CD4+ and CD8+ blood T cells by week 6 at 0.1 to 3.0 mg/kg. Certain nonresponders likewise exhibited a low normalized T-cell clonal expansion.

The sample in question was CD4+ or CD8+ T cells sorted from blood, obtained in a trial of the OX40 agonist ivuxolimab. The chain recombines TRBV11-2 with TRBJ2-2, with D possibly matching TRBD2 (5 bases). The sequence was collected from an adult with an advanced solid tumor such as melanoma, head and neck, liver or kidney cancer. The DNA of the CDR3 is TGTGCCAGCAGCCTCTCGGGGTTGAACACCGGGGAGCTGTTTTTT. Translated, it gives CASSLSGLNTGELFF.